Detailed here is one TCR beta chain. This clonotype was found many times. What this receptor recognizes is not known. Per-base qualities were not stored, and no clone one base away is much larger. Stable Graves' hyperthyroidism was defined as no progression to ophthalmopathy during 18 months of follow-up. Hyperthyroidism patients were newly diagnosed, with disease duration under 2 months, and aged 18 to 65 years. Any patient with an uncontrolled infection, another autoimmune disease, pregnancy or lactation was excluded. Diagnoses were based on clinical symptoms, serum thyroxine and TRAb, thyroid ultrasound and orbital computed tomography. PBMCs were separated from roughly 10 ml of fresh peripheral blood using Ficoll-Paque density gradient centrifugation. Total RNA was extracted using Trizol reagent, and RNA quality was assessed on an Agilent 2100 Bioanalyzer. This sample stems from a study of T cells in Graves' hyperthyroidism and ophthalmopathy (dated by TCRdb to about 2019). Looking at the study overall: Peripheral blood was sampled at the time of initial diagnosis, prior to any treatment. After blood sampling, hyperthyroidism patients were treated with methimazole at a starting dose of 30 mg daily, and ophthalmopathy patients were treated with high-dose intravenous methylprednisolone. Prospective prediction of ophthalmopathy was tested in an independent validation cohort consisting of 18 to 20 hyperthyroidism patients and more than 15 patients who later progressed to ophthalmopathy. TCR Vbeta CDR3 sequencing of some 140 peripheral blood samples (over 40 ophthalmopathy, over 70 hyperthyroidism and approximately 17 progressor patients) is reported in the paper. For training and testing, the 100 or so patients in the discovery cohort were randomly divided in a 7:3 ratio. To identify distinguishing TCR V-J signatures, a discovery cohort of 90 to 100 patients was used, comprising 43 with Graves' ophthalmopathy and 57 with stable Graves' hyperthyroidism. The study also compared thyroid tissue and blood T-cell repertoires from about six Graves' hyperthyroidism patients. Broader findings and caveats from the paper: No statistical method was used to set the sample size in advance, and investigators knew the group allocation. Blood samples also contained most of the expanded thyroid clonotypes (frequency above 0.001), which suggests that blood repertoires may reflect thyroid immune responses. A 13 V-J signature model separated ophthalmopathy from stable hyperthyroidism, with roughly 88% sensitivity and 81.08% specificity in cross-validation and 80%/75% in testing. During validation, the model predicted progression to ophthalmopathy a median of around six months ahead of onset, with almost 71% sensitivity and around 72% specificity.

Amplification of TCR beta CDR3 regions was carried out from RNA transcripts. The TCR CDR3 was subjected to a first round of RT-PCR using the HTBI primer set and the Qiagen OneStep RT-PCR kit. Libraries were constructed in a second round of multiplex PCR, after which size selection and purification were carried out. Sequencing of the libraries was done on an Illumina HiSeq2000 using paired-end 100 bp reads. The published analysis was carried out like this. SOAPnuke was used to process the raw data, removing reads that contained adapters or uncalled bases, had a mean Phred below 15, or lacked an exact match to the constant primer or identifier. High-quality paired reads were merged using COPE v1.2.5, and each unique nucleotide sequence was defined as a clonotype. MiTCR v1.1 was used to align clonotypes to the IMGT TRBV, TRBD and TRBJ reference segments. The analysis included only V-J combinations with a frequency above 0.0001, which together covered roughly 99% of the repertoires. A TCS score was defined as the ratio between F50 (clonal expansion) and ExV (chaos), using BLOSUM62-based TCRdist between CDR3 peptides within each V-J. Welch's t-statistics and random forest reduced roughly 540 V-J features to roughly 13, which were used in a naive Bayes classifier (R e1071). The public reads were reanalyzed by TCRdb: fastp trimming at Q25, MiXCR alignment, in-frame beta chains only. Each CDR3 protein gets just one entry, which takes the most common genes and DNA from the rows behind it. TCRdb, not the authors, supplied the V and J calls. The sample table contains 300,000 to 350,000 distinct CDR3 sequences; only one count was recorded for roughly 17% of them. Of the sample, around a third is held by the ten largest clones.

CDR1 and CDR2, per the germline V gene (reference sequence), are LNHDA and SQIVND. The junction shows trimming of 8 bases on V and 3 bases on J, plus 20 bases between the germline ends. The CDR3 spans 15 residues, from the cysteine through the phenylalanine. The sequence is cut down to CDR3 DNA, 45 bases in frame from base 1. Sequences were obtained from blood. The receptor comes from a man aged 25 to 40 with Graves' hyperthyroidism. The chain links TRBV19 with TRBJ2-7; the D gene is unclear. Read as DNA, the sequence is TGTGCCAGTTCTACAAATCCTGACGGGTTCTACGAGCAGTACTTC. It specifies CASSTNPDGFYEQYF.